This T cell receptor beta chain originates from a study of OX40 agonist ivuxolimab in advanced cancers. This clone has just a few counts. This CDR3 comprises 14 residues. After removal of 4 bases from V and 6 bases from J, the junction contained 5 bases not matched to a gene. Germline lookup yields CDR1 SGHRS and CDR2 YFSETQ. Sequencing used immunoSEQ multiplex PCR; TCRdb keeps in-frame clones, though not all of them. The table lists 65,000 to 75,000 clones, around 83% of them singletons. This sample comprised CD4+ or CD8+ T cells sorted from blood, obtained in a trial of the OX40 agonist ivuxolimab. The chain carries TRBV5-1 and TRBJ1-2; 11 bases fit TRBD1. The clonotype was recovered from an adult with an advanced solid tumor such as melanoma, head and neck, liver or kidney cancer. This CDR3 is CASSAGTGGNGYTF. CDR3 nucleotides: TGCGCCAGCAGCGCTGGGACAGGGGGTAATGGCTACACCTTC.